Each of the 28 T cell receptor beta chains below was sequenced from the same sample in a study of blood T cell repertoires in COVID-19. Libraries were prepared by immunoSEQ multiplex PCR; TCRdb keeps only in-frame clonotypes and omits some of them. Among 150,000 to 200,000 clones, roughly nine tenths were seen once, and the ten largest hold about 2.2%. Sequenced input: PBMCs or T cells enriched from blood (not recorded which). Source of these receptors: a woman in her forties with acute COVID-19.

This chain links TRBV21-1 with TRBJ1-1; whether TRBD1, the table's D call, matches the DNA was not checked. TRBV21-1 is described as a pseudogene. The CDR3 is made up of 20 amino acids. The CDR3 bases are TGTGCCAGCGCCCCGTCCTTCCGGGACAGGGGGCGAAAGGGGAACACTGAAGCTTTCTTT. This encodes CASAPSFRDRGRKGNTEAFF.

CDR3 in amino acids: CASSRTGDGNTIYF. CDR3 coding DNA: TGTGCCAGCAGCCGGACAGGGGACGGAAACACCATATATTTT. The chain has TRBV13 and TRBJ1-3; 9 bases align to TRBD1. Germline CDR1 and CDR2: PRHDT and FYEKMQ (reference sequence). Trimming took 5 bases from V and 4 from J; bases not matched to a gene: 3. The CDR3 totals 14 residues.

The chain has TRBV5-1 and TRBJ1-3; D possibly corresponds to TRBD1 (6 bases). This CDR3 spans 16 amino acids. The V end lost 0 bases, the J end lost 4 bases, and 14 bases lay between the germline ends. CDR1 SGHRS and CDR2 YFSETQ come from the germline V gene. The CDR3 loop reads CASSLEAGVYGNTIYF. In DNA, the CDR3 is TGCGCCAGCAGCTTGGAGGCAGGGGTGTACGGAAACACCATATATTTT.

The V and J genes are TRBV28 and TRBJ1-1, with D maybe TRBD1 (5 bases). The germline gives CDR1 MDHEN, CDR2 SYDVKM. The CDR3 covers 15 residues. Trimming pared 4 bases from V and 5 bases from J, leaving 17 bases between. This CDR3 is CASSSSYPGKTEAFF. The CDR3 DNA follows: TGTGCCAGCAGTTCCTCATACCCAGGGAAAACTGAAGCTTTCTTT.

The chain employs TRBV7-9 and TRBJ2-3; 12 nucleotides line up with TRBD2. CDR3 length: 14 amino acids. Germline CDR1 is SEHNR and CDR2 is FQNEAQ (reference sequence). The J segment lost 9 bases and the V segment lost 1 base, leaving 2 bases of the junction unmatched. CDR3 sequence: CASSLGTSGETQYF. The CDR3 DNA sequence: TGTGCCAGCAGCTTAGGGACTAGCGGGGAGACGCAGTATTTT.

This chain connects TRBV5-5 to TRBJ1-4, with D tentatively TRBD1 (6 bases). CDR1 is SGHKS, CDR2 YYEKEE, per germline (reference sequence). Deletions cut 5 bases from V and 8 bases from J, with 19 bases between. The CDR3 is 15 residues long. The CDR3 bases are TGTGCCAGCAGTTCCTCCGGGACAAAGGAAGAAAAACTGTTTTTT. The encoded protein is CASSSSGTKEEKLFF.

This clone was recorded once. This chain joins TRBV6-2 or TRBV6-3 and TRBJ2-2, with TRBD2 matching 8 bases. This CDR3 has 16 amino acids. The V gene's germline CDR1 is MNHEY and CDR2 SVGEGT. Trimming took 5 bases from V and 5 from J; bases not matched to a gene: 10. CDR3 loop: CASSQDAGGRTGELFF. CDR3 nucleotides: TGTGCCAGCAGTCAAGACGCGGGGGGACGAACCGGGGAGCTGTTTTTT.

The chain uses TRBV5-8 and TRBJ2-2, with 11 bases aligning to TRBD2. The CDR3 loop spans 18 amino acids. The germline CDR1 and CDR2 sequences are SGHTS and YDEGEE. V gave up 2 bases and J gave up 4 bases; unmatched junction bases: 10. The CDR3 loop is CASSLFASGRSATGELFF. CDR3 in DNA: TGTGCCAGCAGCTTATTCGCTAGCGGGAGGTCGGCCACCGGGGAGCTGTTTTTT. Full variable domain (outside the CDR3, taken from reference TRBV5-8 and TRBJ2-2): EAGVTQSPTHLIKTRGQQATLRCSPISGHTSVYWYQQALGLGLQFLLWYDEGEERNRGNFPPRFSGRQFPNYSSELNVNALELEDSALYLCASSLFASGRSATGELFFGEGSRLTVL.

This clone was found once. The chain joins TRBV11-2 to TRBJ2-1, with D possibly TRBD2 on 5 matching bases. V shed 0 bases and J shed 0 bases, with 9 bases lying between them. Germline CDR1 SGHAT, CDR2 FQNNGV. The CDR3 consists of 16 residues. The CDR3 protein is CASSLERTFSYNEQFF. DNA of the CDR3: TGTGCCAGCAGCTTAGAGAGGACTTTCTCCTACAATGAGCAGTTCTTC.

This chain uses TRBV19 with TRBJ1-3; 7 bases are a match to TRBD1. V was clipped by 4 bases and J by 7 bases; unmatched bases: 7. Germline V CDR1 and CDR2: LNHDA, SQIVND (reference sequence). The CDR3 runs to 14 residues. CDR3 loop: CASSTRQGPNTIYF. The CDR3 DNA reads as TGTGCCAGTAGTACCCGACAGGGACCGAACACCATATATTTT.

V gene TRBV2 combines with J gene TRBJ2-3, with 8 bases matching TRBD2. Trimming at V came to 5 bases and at J to 7 bases, leaving 11 bases not matched to a gene. Germline V gene lookup returns CDR1 SNHLY and CDR2 FYNNEI. The CDR3 is 15 amino acids. CDR3 loop: CASSTGTSFWNTQYF. CDR3 sequence (DNA): TGTGCCAGCAGTACCGGGACTAGTTTTTGGAATACGCAGTATTTT.

This chain's CDR3 is CASSPDRMSSGNTIYF. CDR3 DNA sequence: TGTGCCAGCAGCCCCGACAGGATGAGCTCTGGAAACACCATATATTTT. V usage is TRBV7-8 and J usage is TRBJ1-3; D is perhaps TRBD1 (6 bases). V gave up 5 bases and J gave up 0 bases, with 14 bases separating them. This CDR3 contains 16 residues. Germline V gene sequence: CDR1 SGHVS, CDR2 FQNEAQ.

The gene calls are TRBV14 and TRBJ1-5; 8 bases agree with TRBD1. This CDR3 has 13 amino acids. With V trimmed by 2 bases and J by 9 bases, 3 bases remained unmatched. The germline V gene has CDR1 SGHDN and CDR2 FVKESK. The CDR3 sequence: CASSQSGGRPQHF. CDR3 in DNA: TGTGCCAGCAGCCAATCAGGGGGCCGGCCCCAGCATTTT.

The DNA of the CDR3 is TGTGCCAGCAGTGCAGGGCAGGCTGGAAACACCATATATTTT. This translates into CASSAGQAGNTIYF. The genes are TRBV28 and TRBJ1-3; tentative D call: TRBD1 (5 bases). V lost 5 bases to trimming and J lost 2 bases, with 10 bases between them. The germline gives CDR1 MDHEN, CDR2 SYDVKM. The CDR3 is made up of 14 amino acids.

V is TRBV15 and J is TRBJ2-3, with 13 positions matching TRBD2. This CDR3 has 18 amino acids. Germline CDR1 and CDR2: LNHNV and YYDKDF (reference sequence). V lost 0 bases, J lost 5 bases, and 8 bases stayed unmatched. The DNA for the CDR3 is TGTGCCACCAGCAGAGATCGCGGACTAGCGGGAGAAAGAGATACGCAGTATTTT. This translates into CATSRDRGLAGERDTQYF. Combining the CDR3 with reference TRBV15 and TRBJ2-3 gives the whole variable domain DAMVIQNPRYQVTQFGKPVTLSCSQTLNHNVMYWYQQKSSQAPKLLFHYYDKDFNNEADTPDNFQSRRPNTSFCFLDIRSPGLGDTAMYLCATSRDRGLAGERDTQYFGPGTRLTVL.

This chain uses TRBV7-6 with TRBJ2-7; 7 positions match TRBD1. This CDR3 contains 13 residues. Germline CDR1 SGHVS, CDR2 FNYEAQ. J gave up 3 bases and V 4 bases, and 3 bases lay outside the gene matches. The CDR3 protein is CASSSRTGYEQYF. The CDR3 DNA follows: TGTGCCAGCAGCTCCAGGACAGGCTACGAGCAGTACTTC.

This clone was detected a few times. The sample carries other DNA sequences with the same CDR3. The rearrangement links TRBV2 to TRBJ1-4, with TRBD1 matching 10 bases. V shed 6 bases and J 4 bases; nucleotides not matched to a gene: 5. The CDR3 spans 15 residues. Germline CDR1 and CDR2: SNHLY and FYNNEI. The CDR3 DNA reads as TGTGCCAGCAGCCGGGACAGGGGCTTTAATGAAAAACTGTTTTTT. It specifies CASSRDRGFNEKLFF.

The rearrangement joins TRBV4-3 to TRBJ2-7, with a possible D match to TRBD2 (5 bases). This CDR3 is 14 amino acids long. CDR1 is LGHNA, CDR2 YSLEER, per germline. V was pared by 1 base and J by 2 bases, with 9 bases between. CDR3 region: CASSQVPGTYEQYF. As DNA, the CDR3 is TGCGCCAGCAGCCAAGTTCCGGGAACCTACGAGCAGTACTTC.

The chain is built from TRBV29-1 and TRBJ2-1; TRBD2 agrees at 8 bases. The length of the CDR3 is 14 residues. V dropped 4 bases and J dropped 2; count of bases not matched to a gene: 4. Germline lookup yields CDR1 SQVTM and CDR2 ANQGSEA. Here the CDR3 reads CSVVRGGTYNEQFF. The CDR3 DNA reads as TGCAGCGTTGTACGGGGGGGCACCTACAATGAGCAGTTCTTC.

The rearrangement uses TRBV12-3 or TRBV12-4 and TRBJ2-2; TRBD2 matches at 8 bases. The junction had 6 bases not matched to a gene; V was cut back by 8 bases and J by 7 bases. The CDR3 is 13 amino acids. The chain's CDR3 is CASRGGAGGELFF. The CDR3 nucleotides read TGTGCCAGCCGGGGGGGGGCTGGCGGGGAGCTGTTTTTT.

The V and J genes are TRBV6-5 and TRBJ2-3, with D perhaps matching TRBD2 (6 bases). V lost 8 bases and J lost 6, with 12 bases in between. This CDR3 has 12 amino acids. CDR1 is MNHEY and CDR2 is SVGAGI in the germline V gene. The CDR3 DNA reads TGTGCCAGCGGCGGGATAGGGGATACGCAGTATTTT. It specifies CASGGIGDTQYF.

The chain combines TRBV10-3 with TRBJ2-3; D perhaps matches TRBD2 (5 bases). Germline V gene data show CDR1 as ENHRY and CDR2 as SYGVKD. V was pared by 5 bases and J by 4 bases, with 10 bases between. The CDR3 length is 13 residues. CDR3 DNA: TGTGCCATCAGTAGCGGTGGGGCAGATACGCAGTATTTT. Its translation is CAISSGGADTQYF.

The rearrangement uses TRBV7-9 and TRBJ1-2; tentatively, D is TRBD1 (6 bases). Trimming cost V 2 bases and J 12 bases, with 13 bases left between them. CDR3 size: 12 residues. Germline V lookup: CDR1 SEHNR, CDR2 FQNEAQ (reference sequence). This CDR3 is CASSLSDSRHTF. CDR3 DNA sequence: TGTGCCAGCAGCTTATCGGACAGCCGGCACACCTTC.

This clone was picked up one time. The chain links TRBV10-3 to TRBJ1-5, with TRBD1 as a possible D gene (5 bases). Germline V CDR1 and CDR2: ENHRY, SYGVKD. This CDR3 has 12 residues. The V gene lost 11 bases and the J gene lost 4 bases, with 12 bases spanning the gap. CDR3 loop: CARGGRNQPQHF. The CDR3 nucleotides read TGTGCCCGGGGGGGTCGGAATCAGCCCCAGCATTTT.

The chain joins TRBV9 to TRBJ2-7, with 14 bases fitting TRBD2. Losses at the gene ends were 0 bases for V and 6 bases for J; bases not matched to a gene: 5. Germline CDR1 is SGDLS and CDR2 is YYNGEE. The CDR3 totals 16 residues. The CDR3 DNA reads as TGTGCCAGCAGCGTAGGGGTGGGACTAGCGGGAGCCGAGCAGTACTTC. Translating it yields CASSVGVGLAGAEQYF.

CDR3 sequence (DNA): TGCGCCAGCAGCCAAGATGGAGTAGACGGCACCTACGAGCAGTACTTC. Translating gives CASSQDGVDGTYEQYF. The chain couples TRBV4-1 to TRBJ2-7; D ambiguous. The CDR3 is 16 amino acids. V was cut by 0 bases and J by 2 bases, with 14 bases left in between. The germline CDR1 and CDR2 sequences are MGHRA and YSYEKL.

This chain connects TRBV5-1 to TRBJ1-2, with 11 nucleotides matching TRBD1. This CDR3 spans 14 amino acids. The germline gives CDR1 SGHRS, CDR2 YFSETQ. Trimming cost V 3 bases and J 9 bases; bases outside gene matches: 7. Here the CDR3 reads CASSSGGTGGSYTF. CDR3 sequence (DNA): TGCGCCAGCAGCTCTGGAGGGACAGGGGGTAGCTACACCTTC.

The chain joins TRBV6-5 to TRBJ2-1, with D perhaps TRBD1 (6 bases). Trimming stripped 6 bases from V and 7 bases from J, with 10 bases between. CDR3 length equals 12 residues. Germline V gives CDR1 MNHEY, CDR2 SVGAGI. CDR3 region: CASRTGQNEQFF. The CDR3 nucleotides read TGTGCCAGCAGGACAGGTCAAAATGAGCAGTTCTTC.